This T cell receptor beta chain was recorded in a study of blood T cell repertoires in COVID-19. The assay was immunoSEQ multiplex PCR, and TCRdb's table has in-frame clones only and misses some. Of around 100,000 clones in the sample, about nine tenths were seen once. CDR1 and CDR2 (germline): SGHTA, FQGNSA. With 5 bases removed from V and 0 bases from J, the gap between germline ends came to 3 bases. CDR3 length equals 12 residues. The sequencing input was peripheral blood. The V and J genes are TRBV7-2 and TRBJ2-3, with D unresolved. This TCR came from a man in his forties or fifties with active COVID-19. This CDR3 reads CASSPSTDTQYF. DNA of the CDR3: TGTGCCAGCAGCCCAAGCACAGATACGCAGTATTTT.